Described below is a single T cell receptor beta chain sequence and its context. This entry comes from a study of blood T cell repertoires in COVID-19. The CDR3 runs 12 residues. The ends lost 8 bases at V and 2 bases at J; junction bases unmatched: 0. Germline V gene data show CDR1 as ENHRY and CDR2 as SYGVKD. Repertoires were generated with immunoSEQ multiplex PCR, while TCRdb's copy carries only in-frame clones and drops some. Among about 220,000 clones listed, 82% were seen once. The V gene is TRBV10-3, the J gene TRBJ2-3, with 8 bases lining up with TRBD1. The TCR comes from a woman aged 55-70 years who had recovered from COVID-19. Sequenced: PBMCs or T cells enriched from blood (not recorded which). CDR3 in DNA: TGTGCCATCCAGGGGGCCACAGATACGCAGTATTTT. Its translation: CAIQGATDTQYF.